This T cell receptor beta chain was profiled in a study of chemoradiotherapy in HPV16-positive cancers. Germline V gene data show CDR1 as SGHRS and CDR2 as YFSETQ. The CDR3 loop spans 14 amino acids. V lost 7 bases and J 0 bases, leaving 13 bases between the germline ends. Using immunoSEQ multiplex PCR, the repertoire was profiled, and TCRdb retains in-frame clones only, with some absent. The sample contains 10,000 or so clones, around 82% of which appear only once. A single count supports this clone. The TCR sequence derives from a human donor with HPV-associated anogenital cancer. The V and J genes are TRBV5-1 and TRBJ1-1; maybe TRBD1 (6 bases). The material sequenced was blood, taken from a patient who underwent chemoradiotherapy. CDR3 DNA sequence: TGCGCCAGCGCCGGAGGACAGATGAACACTGAAGCTTTCTTT. Translation gives CASAGGQMNTEAFF. Combining the CDR3 with reference TRBV5-1 and TRBJ1-1 gives the whole variable domain KAGVTQTPRYLIKTRGQQVTLSCSPISGHRSVSWYQQTPGQGLQFLFEYFSETQRNKGNFPGRFSGRQFSNSRSEMNVSTLELGDSALYLCASAGGQMNTEAFFGQGTRLTVV.